These T cell receptor beta chains were read from a single sample in a study of cytomegalovirus exposure and HLA in healthy donors. The repertoire was sequenced with immunoSEQ multiplex PCR; TCRdb's copy has only in-frame clones and lacks some. The table shows roughly 150,000 clones, with approximately 80% occurring only once. Sample: PBMCs. The receptors originated from a male donor in good health and CMV-seronegative. Both conserved end residues are part of each CDR3. Fields, in order: clone size, J gene, D gene, V gene, CDR3 DNA, CDR3 protein. A D gene is named only where the DNA matches it firmly. The size entry is marked missing in some rows and otherwise reads once, few, many or a size class.

once,TRBJ2-5,TRBD2,TRBV19,TGTGCCAGTAGTAGGACGGGGGGTGAGACCCAGTACTTC,CASSRTGGETQYF
-,TRBJ2-7,-,TRBV27,TGTGCCAGCAGTCCCCAGGGAGGTTCCTACGAGCAGTACTTC,CASSPQGGSYEQYF
once,TRBJ1-2,TRBD1,TRBV7-9,TGTGCCAGCAGCCAACAGGGGGAGGATGGCTACACCTTC,CASSQQGEDGYTF
-,TRBJ1-4,-,TRBV7-9,TGTGCCAGCAGCTTAGCCCTGGGGGCTGGGAATGAAAAACTGTTTTTT,CASSLALGAGNEKLFF
-,TRBJ1-2,TRBD1,TRBV4-3,TGCGCCAGCAGCCAGGATGCCGGGACAGTGACAAGATTCTATGGCTACACCTTC,CASSQDAGTVTRFYGYTF
-,TRBJ2-5,-,TRBV4-1,TGCGCCAGCAGCCAAATCCAGCAAGAGACCCAGTACTTC,CASSQIQQETQYF
-,TRBJ2-5,-,TRBV4-3,TGCGCCAGCAGCCAAGCGGGCCAGGGGGAGACCCAGTACTTC,CASSQAGQGETQYF
-,TRBJ2-1,TRBD2,TRBV28,TGTGCCAGCAGTTTATCGGGCGGGAGTGCAAATGAGCAGTTCTTC,CASSLSGGSANEQFF
-,TRBJ2-1,TRBD2,TRBV7-8,TGTGCCAGCAGACCTCCATCGGGGGGGCCGGATGAGCAGTTCTTC,CASRPPSGGPDEQFF
-,TRBJ1-5,-,TRBV16,TGTGCCAGCAGCCAATCCGGGTTGAATCAGCCCCAGCATTTT,CASSQSGLNQPQHF
-,TRBJ2-3,TRBD2,TRBV7-8,TGTGCCAGCAGCTTTACGCTAGCGGCCACAGATACGCAGTATTTT,CASSFTLAATDTQYF
few,TRBJ1-1,-,TRBV6-6,TGTGCCAGCAGTAACACACAGAACACTGAAGCTTTCTTT,CASSNTQNTEAFF
once,TRBJ2-6,TRBD1,TRBV9,TGTGCCAGCAGCTGGAGGACAGGGGGGTCTGGGGCCAACGTCCTGACTTTC,CASSWRTGGSGANVLTF
few,TRBJ2-6,TRBD1,TRBV19,TGTGCCAGTACCGACAGGGGGGACAGGCCTGGGGCCAACGTCCTGACTTTC,CASTDRGDRPGANVLTF
-,TRBJ2-1,-,TRBV5-4,TGTGCCAGCAGCTTGAGGACTATCTCCAATGAGCAGTTCTTC,CASSLRTISNEQFF
once,TRBJ1-3,TRBD1,TRBV7-2,TGTGCCAGCAGCTTAGGACAGGGCCGAAACACCATATATTTT,CASSLGQGRNTIYF
few,TRBJ1-1,-,TRBV5-1,TGCGCCAGCAGCTGGGGGGGGAACACTGAAGCTTTCTTT,CASSWGGNTEAFF
-,TRBJ2-5,TRBD1,TRBV19,TGTGCCAGTAGACGCGGACAGGGAGAGACCCAGTACTTC,CASRRGQGETQYF
-,TRBJ1-6,-,TRBV18,TGTGCCAGCTCACCTGTAAGGAGCGAAAATTCACCCCTCCACTTT,CASSPVRSENSPLHF
-,TRBJ2-3,-,TRBV7-6,TGTGCCAGCAGCTTAGGAGGCCTAGCGCGCACAGATACGCAGTATTTT,CASSLGGLARTDTQYF
-,TRBJ2-4,TRBD1,TRBV19,TGTGCCAGTAGTGCCGTCGACAGGGCCCAACCGACACTAGCCAAAAACATTCAGTACTTC,CASSAVDRAQPTLAKNIQYF
-,TRBJ1-5,TRBD1,TRBV5-8,TGTGCCAGCAGCCGGACAGGGGGCAATAGCAATCAGCCCCAGCATTTT,CASSRTGGNSNQPQHF
-,TRBJ1-3,-,TRBV19,TGTGCCAGTAGCTCCAGTGTATCGGGAAACACCATATATTTT,CASSSSVSGNTIYF
-,TRBJ1-2,TRBD1,TRBV6-5,TGTGCCAGCAGTAGGACAGGGGGAGGCTACACCTTC,CASSRTGGGYTF
-,TRBJ2-3,-,TRBV29-1,TGCAGCGTTGAACAGGGCCACACAGATACGCAGTATTTT,CSVEQGHTDTQYF
-,TRBJ1-3,TRBD1,TRBV4-2,TGTGCCAGCAGCCCATCTCAGGGGGAGGCTGGAAACACCATATATTTT,CASSPSQGEAGNTIYF
-,TRBJ2-5,-,TRBV11-3,TGTGCCAGCAGCTTGGGCTCCCACCTGCTGCAAGAGACCCAGTACTTC,CASSLGSHLLQETQYF
-,TRBJ2-1,TRBD2,TRBV27,TGTGCCAGCAGTTTGGGTAGCGGGGGTAATGAGCAGTTCTTC,CASSLGSGGNEQFF
-,TRBJ2-3,-,TRBV27,TGTGCCAGCGCTAGGCTCTCTAGCACAGATACGCAGTATTTT,CASARLSSTDTQYF
-,TRBJ2-1,TRBD1,TRBV5-1,TGCGCCAGCAGCTCCCGGCCAGGGGGATACAATGAGCAGTTCTTC,CASSSRPGGYNEQFF
-,TRBJ1-5,TRBD1,TRBV5-8,TGTGCCAGCAGCTCCGGACAGGGGCATAGCAATCAGCCCCAGCATTTT,CASSSGQGHSNQPQHF
-,TRBJ1-3,-,TRBV19,TGTGCCAGTAGTATAGCCGTGGGAGGAGGTGGAAACACCATATATTTT,CASSIAVGGGGNTIYF
-,TRBJ2-7,TRBD2,TRBV4-1,TGCGCCAGCAGCCAAGTCGGGGGGAGCGAGCAGTACTTC,CASSQVGGSEQYF
once,TRBJ2-6,TRBD1,TRBV29-1,TGCAGCGTTACTACAGGGGACCCTGGGGCCAACGTCCTGACTTTC,CSVTTGDPGANVLTF
-,TRBJ1-1,-,TRBV11-2,TGTGCCAGCAGCCCCAGTCGGGGGTTCACTGAAGCTTTCTTT,CASSPSRGFTEAFF
-,TRBJ2-3,-,TRBV2,TGTGCCAGCAGTGGCGGAACAGGAACAGATACGCAGTATTTT,CASSGGTGTDTQYF